Given below is one T cell receptor beta chain in context. This CDR3 has 14 amino acids. Germline lookup yields CDR1 MNHEY and CDR2 SVGAGI. Unmatched junction bases numbered 5, after V lost 7 bases and J lost 3 bases. The data were taken from a study of blood T cell repertoires in COVID-19. For the study at large: Researchers got acute and convalescent COVID-19 samples from the United States, Italy and Spain. T cells, B-cell-depleted T cells, or PBMCs provided the cDNA or gDNA that served as material.

Authors' processing steps: It was from reference gene primer amplification that nucleated cell counts were estimated. The protocol was immunoSEQ multiplex PCR, while the TCRdb copy is restricted to in-frame clones and leaves out a portion. The V and J calls and clone size are taken from that table; D and trimming were inferred from the DNA. The sample carries 95,000 to 120,000 clones, just over 70% recorded once. J is TRBJ1-1 and V is TRBV6-5; 10 nucleotides agree with TRBD1. The receptor comes from a woman in her 40s with acute or convalescent COVID-19. Sequenced: peripheral blood. The CDR3 reads CASIRTGGYTEAFF. The DNA for the CDR3 is TGTGCCAGCATTCGGACAGGGGGGTACACTGAAGCTTTCTTT.